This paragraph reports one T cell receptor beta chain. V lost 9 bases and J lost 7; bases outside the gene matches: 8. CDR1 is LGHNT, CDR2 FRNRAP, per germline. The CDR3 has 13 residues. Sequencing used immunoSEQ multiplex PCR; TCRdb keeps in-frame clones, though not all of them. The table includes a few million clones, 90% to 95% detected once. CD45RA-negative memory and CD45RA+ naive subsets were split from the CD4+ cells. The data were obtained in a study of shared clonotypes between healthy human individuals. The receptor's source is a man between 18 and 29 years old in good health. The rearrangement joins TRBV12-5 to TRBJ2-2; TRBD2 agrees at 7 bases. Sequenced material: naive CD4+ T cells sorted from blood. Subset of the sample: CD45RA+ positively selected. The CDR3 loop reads CASCSGLNGELFF. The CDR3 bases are TGTGCTAGCTGTAGCGGGCTGAACGGGGAGCTGTTTTTT.